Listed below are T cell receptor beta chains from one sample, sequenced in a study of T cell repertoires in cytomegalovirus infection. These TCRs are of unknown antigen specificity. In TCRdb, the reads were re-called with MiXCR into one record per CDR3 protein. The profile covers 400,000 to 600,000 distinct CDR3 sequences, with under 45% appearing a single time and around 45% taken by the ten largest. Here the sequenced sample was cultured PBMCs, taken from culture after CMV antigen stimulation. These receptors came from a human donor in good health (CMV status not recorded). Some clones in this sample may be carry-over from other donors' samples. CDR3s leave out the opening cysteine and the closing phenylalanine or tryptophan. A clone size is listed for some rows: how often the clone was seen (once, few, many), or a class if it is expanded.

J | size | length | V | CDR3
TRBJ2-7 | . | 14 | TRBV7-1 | ASSLVVTSGTYEQY
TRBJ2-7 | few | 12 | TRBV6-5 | ASSYIAGSYEQY
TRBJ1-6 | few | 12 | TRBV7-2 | ASKGGSYNSPLH
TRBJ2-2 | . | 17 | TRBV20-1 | SARQGLAGVGANTGELF
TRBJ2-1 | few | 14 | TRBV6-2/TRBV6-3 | ASSYFRGGHLDEQF
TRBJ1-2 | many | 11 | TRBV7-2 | ASSSGQNYGYT
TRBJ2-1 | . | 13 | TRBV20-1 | SASPLSRGANEQF
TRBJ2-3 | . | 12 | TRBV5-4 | ASSPSLGTDTQY
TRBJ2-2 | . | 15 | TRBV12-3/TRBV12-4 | ASSLYSGSSNTGELF
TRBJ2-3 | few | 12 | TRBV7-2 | ASSTGLAGDTQY
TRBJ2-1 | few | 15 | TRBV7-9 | ASSLGPTRRGGNEQF
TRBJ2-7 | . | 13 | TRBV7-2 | ASSLGGQPLAEQY